The rows below give T cell receptor beta chains drawn from one sample of a study of T cell changes during pregnancy in multiple sclerosis. The repertoire was sequenced with immunoSEQ multiplex PCR; TCRdb's copy has only in-frame clones and lacks some. The profile covers about 64,000 clones, with 80% to 95% appearing a single time and 1.4% taken by the ten largest. The starting material was peripheral blood, obtained in the second trimester of pregnancy. Every receptor here comes from a female donor with multiple sclerosis, enrolled in a pregnancy study. Each CDR3 is given with its conserved first and last residue. The order of the fields is J gene, V gene, CDR3 protein.

J: TRBJ1-2; V: TRBV14; CDR3: CASSQRRGDGYTF
J: TRBJ2-1; V: TRBV2; CDR3: CASSEGTSGSYNEQFF
J: TRBJ2-4; V: TRBV5-3; CDR3: CARSFCGRAAENIQYF
J: TRBJ1-1; V: TRBV5-1; CDR3: CASSPQSRGPNTEAFF
J: TRBJ2-5; V: TRBV7-9; CDR3: CASSLVRGRGFQETQYF
J: TRBJ2-1; V: TRBV6-5; CDR3: CASSLWGRNNEQFF
J: TRBJ1-3; V: TRBV28; CDR3: CASNPMTGSGNTIYF
J: TRBJ2-3; V: TRBV9; CDR3: CASSVGSLTDTQYF
J: TRBJ2-3; V: TRBV18; CDR3: CASSLQGEGTDTQYF
J: TRBJ2-1; V: TRBV11-2; CDR3: CASSPPLRLGNEQFF
J: TRBJ1-5; V: TRBV27; CDR3: CASSLKGTGGAGNQPQHF
J: TRBJ2-1; V: TRBV6-5; CDR3: CASQGSTNEQFF
J: TRBJ1-1; V: TRBV28; CDR3: CASSARIEAFF
J: TRBJ1-1; V: TRBV5-1; CDR3: CASSLEGGGTEAFF
J: TRBJ2-5; V: TRBV7-8; CDR3: CASSLISREGRGKETQYF
J: TRBJ2-5; V: TRBV7-9; CDR3: CTSSFGTGRETQYF
J: -; V: TRBV5-4; CDR3: CASSLASGSYEQYF
J: TRBJ1-1; V: TRBV6-1; CDR3: CASIRGGATEAFF
J: TRBJ2-1; V: TRBV5-1; CDR3: CASSLGEGPNEQFF
J: TRBJ1-1; V: TRBV28; CDR3: CASGQGAFF
J: TRBJ2-5; V: TRBV19; CDR3: CASSIVVRGQESQETQYF
J: TRBJ2-2; V: TRBV19; CDR3: CASSIDLTGELFF
J: TRBJ2-3; V: TRBV7-6; CDR3: CASSLGGPGLGTDTQYF
J: TRBJ2-7; V: TRBV5-5; CDR3: CASSLAAGGAYEQYF
J: TRBJ2-1; V: TRBV5-1; CDR3: CASRKPISGSSYNEQFF